This entry lists 7 T cell receptor beta chains sequenced from one sample in a study of radiation and T cells in renal cell carcinoma. Noted time point: blood 2 weeks post-SBRT. Treatment given: 15 Gy SBRT to primary tumor, nephrectomy 4 weeks later. Produced via immunoSEQ multiplex PCR; TCRdb's table is partial and in-frame only. The sample yields around 60,000 clones, roughly 79% seen once. This specimen was blood, taken from a patient whose treatment included radiotherapy and nephrectomy. These receptors were collected from a man aged 55 to 70 with renal cell carcinoma.

The CDR3 sequence is CASSYGGRDEKLFF. CDR3 nucleotides: TGTGCCAGCAGCTACGGGGGGCGCGATGAAAAACTGTTTTTT. The chain employs TRBV6-5 and TRBJ1-4, with D possibly being TRBD1 (6 bases). This CDR3 comprises 14 residues. Germline loops: CDR1 MNHEY, CDR2 SVGAGI. The V end lost 6 bases, the J end lost 6 bases, and 14 bases lay between the germline ends.

This clone was found a few times. This chain joins TRBV14 and TRBJ2-1; 8 nucleotides match TRBD2. Germline CDR1 and CDR2: SGHDN and FVKESK. This CDR3 is built from 16 residues. The V gene end was trimmed by 0 bases and the J gene end by 5 bases; junction bases not matched to a gene: 6. The CDR3 region has the DNA TGTGCCAGCAGCCAAGACAGAGCGGGAGACGACAATGAGCAGTTCTTC. This codes for CASSQDRAGDDNEQFF.

V is TRBV5-1 and J is TRBJ2-7, with D possibly TRBD1 on 6 matching bases. Trimming pared 4 bases from V and 2 bases from J, leaving 19 bases between. Germline values: CDR1 SGHRS, CDR2 YFSETQ. This CDR3 has 16 residues. The CDR3 here is CASSPLQGQDAYEQYF. The CDR3 DNA reads TGCGCCAGCAGCCCGCTACAGGGTCAGGACGCCTACGAGCAGTACTTC.

This chain connects TRBV5-8 to TRBJ2-3, with unresolved D. Trimming pared 3 bases from V and 5 bases from J, leaving 19 bases between. The CDR3 runs 16 residues. Germline-derived CDR1 and CDR2 are SGHTS and YDEGEE. CDR3 loop: CASSSLEAQKGDTQYF. Here the CDR3 DNA reads TGTGCCAGCAGCTCTCTGGAAGCTCAAAAGGGAGATACGCAGTATTTT.

Only a few counts were recorded for this clone. The CDR3 coding sequence is TGTGCCAGCAGCGTAGACGGATATAGCTTCAGCACAGATACGCAGTATTTT. This translates into CASSVDGYSFSTDTQYF. This rearrangement joins TRBV9 to TRBJ2-3; D is undetermined. From germline, CDR1 is SGDLS and CDR2 YYNGEE. This CDR3 comprises 17 residues. V lost 0 bases, J lost 0 bases, and 14 bases lay in between.

CDR3 nucleotides: TGTGCCAGCAGCGCTCAGGGGGGGTCTGGAAACACCATATATTTT. Its translation is CASSAQGGSGNTIYF. The rearrangement links TRBV9 to TRBJ1-3; the match to TRBD1 covers 7 bases. Germline V CDR1 and CDR2: SGDLS, YYNGEE. The CDR3 has 15 amino acids. V was pared by 3 bases and J by 1 base, with 4 bases of the junction left unmatched.

The genes are TRBV19 and TRBJ1-2; D perhaps matches TRBD1 (5 bases). The germline V and J ends were trimmed by 9 bases and 4 bases, with 12 bases remaining between them. Germline V gene lookup returns CDR1 LNHDA and CDR2 SQIVND (reference sequence). The CDR3 has 12 amino acids. The CDR3 bases are TGTGCCAGCCGCGGGGGAGGCTATGGCTACACCTTC. Its protein is CASRGGGYGYTF.